The sequence of this TCR beta chain was determined in a study of cytomegalovirus exposure and HLA in healthy donors. Generated by immunoSEQ multiplex PCR, the TCRdb table keeps only in-frame clones and is missing some. The data contain fewer than 250,000 clones, about 86% of them seen just once; the ten biggest clones take up approximately 2.5%. The sequence derives from a man between 18 and 35 years old in good health and CMV-seronegative. Material: PBMCs.

CDR3 sequence (DNA): TGTGCCAGCAGCCCCGAATGGGGAGTTGAAGCTTTCTTT. Protein sequence: CASSPEWGVEAFF. J is TRBJ1-1 and V is TRBV14; D gene unclear. V gave up 4 bases and J gave up 7 bases, with 13 bases separating them. Germline V gives CDR1 SGHDN, CDR2 FVKESK. The CDR3 contains 13 residues.